These 21 T cell receptor beta chains came from one sample sequenced in a study of blood T cell repertoires in COVID-19 (dated by TCRdb to the early 2020s). Library preparation employed the immunoSEQ multiplex PCR assay. The table comes from immuneACCESS by way of TCRdb, which keeps in-frame sequences with V and J called. Part of the clones is missing from these tables; in studies checked, under half for an unresolved V gene and the rest for unknown reasons. Counted in this sample were over 250,000 clones; around 85% of them appeared once. The ten top clones hold more than 1.1% of the sample. Sequenced: peripheral blood. Every receptor here comes from a human donor with COVID-19, enrolled during active disease. The donor label of this sample is uncertain.

The chain employs TRBV2 and TRBJ2-5, with D possibly being TRBD1 (5 bases). Trimming left V 2 bases short and J 7 bases short, with 14 bases between. Germline CDR1 is SNHLY and CDR2 is FYNNEI. The CDR3 is 14 amino acids. CDR3 region: CASSERQGRVTQYF. In nucleotides, the CDR3 is TGTGCCAGCAGTGAACGGCAGGGCAGGGTGACCCAGTACTTC.

The count of this clone is one. DNA for the CDR3: TGTGCCAGCAGCTCCATCGTCGGGTTACAAGAGACCCAGTACTTC. Encoded protein: CASSSIVGLQETQYF. This chain joins TRBV7-9 and TRBJ2-5; no clear D gene. V was clipped by 4 bases and J by 2 bases, with 14 bases between them. CDR1 SEHNR and CDR2 FQNEAQ come from the germline V gene (reference sequence). The CDR3 is made up of 15 amino acids.

The rearrangement links TRBV27 to TRBJ1-2; D is possibly TRBD1 (5 bases). Germline CDR1 reads MNHEY; CDR2 reads SMNVEV (reference sequence). The CDR3 runs to 15 residues. V was trimmed by 1 base and J by 8 bases, leaving 17 bases between them. The CDR3 nucleotides are TGTGCCAGCAGTTTATTCCGGGGGGACCTCAGCGGCTACACCTTC. It specifies CASSLFRGDLSGYTF.

The rearrangement links TRBV2 to TRBJ2-6; maybe TRBD1 (5 bases). The CDR3 length is 16 residues. Trimming stripped 7 bases from V and 0 bases from J, with 13 bases between. In germline, CDR1 is SNHLY, CDR2 FYNNEI. CDR3 nucleotide sequence: TGTGCCAGCATTAGGGGAATCCTCTCTGGGGCCAACGTCCTGACTTTC. Translating gives CASIRGILSGANVLTF. Complete variable domain (other parts from reference TRBV2 and TRBJ2-6): EPEVTQTPSHQVTQMGQEVILRCVPISNHLYFYWYRQILGQKVEFLVSFYNNEISEKSEIFDDQFSVERPDGSNFTLKIRSTKLEDSAMYFCASIRGILSGANVLTFGAGSRLTVL.

The chain carries TRBV28 and TRBJ1-2; D possibly corresponds to TRBD1 (5 bases). V lost 5 bases and J 11 bases, leaving 15 bases between the germline ends. The CDR3 length is 12 residues. In germline, CDR1 is MDHEN, CDR2 SYDVKM. CDR3 DNA: TGTGCCAGCAGTGACAGAGAATCGAGGTACACCTTC. It specifies CASSDRESRYTF.

This clone was seen once. The chain uses TRBV19 and TRBJ1-5, with TRBD1 matching 8 bases. The V gene's germline CDR1 is LNHDA and CDR2 SQIVND (reference sequence). CDR3 length: 12 residues. Trimming at V came to 10 bases and at J to 6 bases, leaving 5 bases not matched to a gene. As DNA, the CDR3 is TGTGCCATAGGACAGGGAAGTCAGCCCCAGCATTTT. This gives the protein CAIGQGSQPQHF.

This clone showed up just once. This chain links TRBV29-1 with TRBJ2-1; a possible D gene is TRBD2 (6 bases). V lost 7 bases and J 5 bases, leaving 15 bases between the germline ends. CDR3 length equals 13 residues. Germline CDR1 SQVTM, CDR2 ANQGSEA. The CDR3 DNA reads as TGCAGCGCCCGGGGGAGCCCTAACAATGAGCAGTTCTTC. Residues: CSARGSPNNEQFF.

This chain links TRBV28 with TRBJ1-1; D remains unclear. The CDR3 totals 14 residues. Germline CDR1 MDHEN, CDR2 SYDVKM. Deletions cut 7 bases from V and 1 base from J, with 13 bases between. In DNA, the CDR3 is TGTGCCAGCACCTCCCGGGGTTCGAACACTGAAGCTTTCTTT. Its translation is CASTSRGSNTEAFF. Together with reference TRBV28 and TRBJ1-1, the CDR3 gives the full variable domain: DVKVTQSSRYLVKRTGEKVFLECVQDMDHENMFWYRQDPGLGLRLIYFSYDVKMKEKGDIPEGYSVSREKKERFSLILESASTNQTSMYLCASTSRGSNTEAFFGQGTRLTVV.

The chain uses TRBV10-3 and TRBJ2-7; 7 bases match TRBD1. The germline V gene encodes CDR1 ENHRY and CDR2 SYGVKD. The CDR3 has 13 amino acids. V trimming: 5 bases; J trimming: 0 bases; junction bases outside the gene matches: 1. The CDR3 sequence is CAISRDSSYEQYF. The CDR3 DNA is TGTGCCATCAGTCGGGACAGCTCCTACGAGCAGTACTTC.

Regarding this clone: This same CDR3 is encoded by further DNA sequences in the sample. This rearrangement joins TRBV7-3 to TRBJ2-1, with 10 bases fitting TRBD2. The V segment lost 2 bases and the J segment 4 bases; nucleotides outside the gene matches: 2. Germline V gene data show CDR1 as SGHTA and CDR2 as FQGTGA. The CDR3 runs 15 residues. This CDR3 reads CASSLGTSEYNEQFF. CDR3 in DNA: TGTGCCAGCAGCTTAGGGACTAGCGAATACAATGAGCAGTTCTTC.

The rearrangement uses TRBV28 and TRBJ2-1; 7 nucleotides line up with TRBD2. This CDR3 is built from 12 residues. The V gene end was trimmed by 11 bases and the J gene end by 5 bases; junction bases not matched to a gene: 6. CDR1 is MDHEN and CDR2 is SYDVKM in the germline V gene. CDR3 sequence: CAGGDHHNEQFF. Written as DNA, the CDR3 is TGTGCCGGGGGGGACCACCACAATGAGCAGTTCTTC.

The rearrangement links TRBV6-2 or TRBV6-3 to TRBJ2-7; tentative D call: TRBD2 (5 bases). V was trimmed by 4 bases and J by 0 bases, leaving 13 bases between them. Germline CDR1 and CDR2: MNHEY and SVGEGT. This CDR3 has 15 residues. The CDR3 region is CASSSPSDFSYEQYF. CDR3 bases: TGTGCCAGCAGTTCTCCCTCGGACTTCTCCTACGAGCAGTACTTC.

The rearrangement uses TRBV3-1 (or the pseudogene TRBV3-2) and TRBJ2-7; D uncertain. The CDR3 contains 15 residues. CDR1 is LGHDT and CDR2 is YNNKEL in the germline V gene (reference sequence). V lost 1 base and J 6 bases, leaving 16 bases between the germline ends. The CDR3 nucleotides read TGTGCCAGCAGCCAAGTTGGGCAGGTCCTTTCCGAGCAGTACTTC. Translated: CASSQVGQVLSEQYF.

The J gene is TRBJ1-1, the V gene TRBV5-1; D unresolved. V was pared by 3 bases and J by 4 bases, with 13 bases between. This CDR3 comprises 14 residues. In germline, CDR1 is SGHRS, CDR2 YFSETQ. CDR3 sequence (DNA): TGCGCCAGCAGCTCCGAGGGAGCGAGCACTGAAGCTTTCTTT. It translates to CASSSEGASTEAFF.

V is TRBV6-1 and J is TRBJ1-4; TRBD1 might be the D (5 bases). V was cut by 0 bases and J by 7 bases, with 15 bases left in between. Germline values: CDR1 MNHNS, CDR2 SASEGT. The length of the CDR3 is 16 residues. DNA of the CDR3: TGTGCCAGCAGTGAAGCGCAGGGAAGGGGATCTGAAAAACTGTTTTTT. Translation: CASSEAQGRGSEKLFF.

V usage is TRBV11-2 and J usage is TRBJ1-4, with D possibly being TRBD1 (5 bases). The germline V gene encodes CDR1 SGHAT and CDR2 FQNNGV. CDR3 length equals 14 residues. Trimming cost V 5 bases and J 3 bases, with 10 bases left between them. CDR3 bases: TGTGCCAGCAGCAAGGGGCGATCTAATGAAAAACTGTTTTTT. It translates to CASSKGRSNEKLFF.

CDR3 sequence: CASSLAGGYGYTF. DNA of the CDR3: TGTGCCAGCAGCTTAGCGGGGGGCTATGGCTACACCTTC. This sequence joins TRBV11-2 and TRBJ1-2, with D perhaps TRBD1 (5 bases). Germline V lookup: CDR1 SGHAT, CDR2 FQNNGV. The CDR3 consists of 13 residues. Trimming pared 1 base from V and 4 bases from J, leaving 7 bases between.

The genes are TRBV6-5 and TRBJ2-5; 8 nucleotides align to TRBD1. V lost 2 bases, J lost 4 bases, and 6 bases stayed unmatched. Germline V CDR1 and CDR2: MNHEY, SVGAGI. There are 15 residues in the CDR3. The CDR3 DNA reads as TGTGCCAGCAGTTACCTCAGGGGGCAGGGAGAGACCCAGTACTTC. Protein sequence: CASSYLRGQGETQYF.

J is TRBJ2-1 and V is TRBV18; tentative D call: TRBD2 (6 bases). The ends were cut back, 3 bases at V and 4 bases at J, with 10 bases in the middle. CDR3 length equals 14 residues. In germline, CDR1 is KGHSH, CDR2 LQKENI. CDR3 residues: CASSPGLSYNEQFF. The CDR3 DNA reads as TGTGCCAGCTCACCCGGACTATCATACAATGAGCAGTTCTTC.

CDR3 DNA sequence: TGCGCCAGCAGCCAGGAGGCGAGTAGGGGGATAAACACAGATACGCAGTATTTT. Its translation is CASSQEASRGINTDTQYF. This chain connects TRBV4-1 to TRBJ2-3, with D perhaps TRBD1 (6 bases). Germline CDR1 MGHRA, CDR2 YSYEKL. Trimming took 3 bases from V and 2 from J, leaving 21 bases between them. The CDR3 runs 18 residues.

The CDR3 reads CASSPGLAVLKSSYNEQFF. The CDR3, as DNA: TGCGCCAGCAGCCCGGGACTAGCGGTCCTTAAGAGCTCCTACAATGAGCAGTTCTTC. J is TRBJ2-1 and V is TRBV5-1; 11 nucleotides match TRBD2. V shed 4 bases, J shed 0 bases, and the junction held 12 bases outside the gene matches. This CDR3 has 19 amino acids. Looked up from germline, CDR1 is SGHRS and CDR2 is YFSETQ.